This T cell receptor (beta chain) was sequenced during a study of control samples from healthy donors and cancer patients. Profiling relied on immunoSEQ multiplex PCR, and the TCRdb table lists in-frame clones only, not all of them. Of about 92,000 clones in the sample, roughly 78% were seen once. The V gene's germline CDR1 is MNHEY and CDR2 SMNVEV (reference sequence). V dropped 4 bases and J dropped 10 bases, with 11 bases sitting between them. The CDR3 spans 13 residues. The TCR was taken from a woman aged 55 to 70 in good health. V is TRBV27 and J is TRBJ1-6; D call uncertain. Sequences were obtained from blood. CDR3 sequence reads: CASSSFDGSPLHF. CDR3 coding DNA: TGTGCCAGCAGTTCCTTCGACGGATCACCCCTCCACTTT.